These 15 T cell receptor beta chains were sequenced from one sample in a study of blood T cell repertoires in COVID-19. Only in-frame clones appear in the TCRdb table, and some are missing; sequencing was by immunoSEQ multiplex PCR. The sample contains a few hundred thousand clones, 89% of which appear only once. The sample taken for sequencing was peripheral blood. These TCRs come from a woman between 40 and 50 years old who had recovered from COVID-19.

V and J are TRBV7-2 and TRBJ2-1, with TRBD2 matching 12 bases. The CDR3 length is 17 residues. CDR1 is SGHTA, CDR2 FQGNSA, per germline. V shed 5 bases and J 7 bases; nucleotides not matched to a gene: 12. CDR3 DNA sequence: TGTGCCAGCAGCCCCCGAAGTGATACTAGCGGGGGGAATGAGCAGTTCTTC. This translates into CASSPRSDTSGGNEQFF.

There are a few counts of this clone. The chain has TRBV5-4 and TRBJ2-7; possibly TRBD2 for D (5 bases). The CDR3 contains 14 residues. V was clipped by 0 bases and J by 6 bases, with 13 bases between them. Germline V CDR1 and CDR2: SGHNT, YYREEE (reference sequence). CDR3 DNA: TGTGCCAGCAGCTTGGATATAGGACTCGGCGAGCAGTACGTC. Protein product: CASSLDIGLGEQYV.

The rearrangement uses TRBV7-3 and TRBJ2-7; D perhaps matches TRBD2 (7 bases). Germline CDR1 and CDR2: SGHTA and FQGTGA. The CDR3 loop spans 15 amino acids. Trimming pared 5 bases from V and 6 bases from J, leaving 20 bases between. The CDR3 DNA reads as TGTGCCAGCAGCCCTAGGGGGGGCAGGTGGGGCGAGCAGTACTTC. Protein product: CASSPRGGRWGEQYF.

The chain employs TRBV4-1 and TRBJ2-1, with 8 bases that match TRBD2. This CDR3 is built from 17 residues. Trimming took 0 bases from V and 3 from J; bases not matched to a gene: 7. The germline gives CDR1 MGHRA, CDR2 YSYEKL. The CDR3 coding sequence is TGCGCCAGCAGCCAAGAAATAGGGCTAGCGGGCTACAATGAGCAGTTCTTC. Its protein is CASSQEIGLAGYNEQFF.

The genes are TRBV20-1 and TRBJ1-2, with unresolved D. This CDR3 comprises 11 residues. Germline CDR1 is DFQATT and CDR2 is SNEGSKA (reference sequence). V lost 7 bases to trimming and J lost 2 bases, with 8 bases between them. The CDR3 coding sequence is TGCAGTGTCACAGAAAACTATGGCTACACCTTC. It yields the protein CSVTENYGYTF.

The CDR3 loop reads CASSREAPGLARDTQYF. CDR3 DNA sequence: TGTGCCAGCTCGCGGGAGGCACCGGGACTAGCAAGGGATACGCAGTATTTT. The J gene is TRBJ2-3, the V gene TRBV18, with TRBD2 matching over 9 bases. The J segment lost 6 bases and the V segment lost 6 bases, leaving 16 bases of the junction unmatched. This CDR3 region has 17 residues. Germline V lookup: CDR1 KGHSH, CDR2 LQKENI.

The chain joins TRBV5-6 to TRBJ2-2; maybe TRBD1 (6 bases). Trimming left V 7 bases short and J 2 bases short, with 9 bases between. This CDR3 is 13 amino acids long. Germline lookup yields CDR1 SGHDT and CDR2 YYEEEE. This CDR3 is CASEGGNTGELFF. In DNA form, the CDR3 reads TGTGCCAGCGAAGGGGGAAACACCGGGGAGCTGTTTTTT.

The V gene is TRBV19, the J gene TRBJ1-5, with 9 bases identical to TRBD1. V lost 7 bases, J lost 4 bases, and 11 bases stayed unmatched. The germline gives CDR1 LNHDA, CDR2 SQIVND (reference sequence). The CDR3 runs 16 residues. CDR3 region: CASTDRGGIGNQPQHF. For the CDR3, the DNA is TGTGCCAGTACGGACAGGGGAGGAATTGGTAATCAGCCCCAGCATTTT.

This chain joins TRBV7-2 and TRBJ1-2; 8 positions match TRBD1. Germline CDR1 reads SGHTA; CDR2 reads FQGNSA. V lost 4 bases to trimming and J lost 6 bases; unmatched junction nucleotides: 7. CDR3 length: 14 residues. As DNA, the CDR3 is TGTGCCAGCAGCTGGACAGGACAGGGCAATGGCTACACCTTC. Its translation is CASSWTGQGNGYTF. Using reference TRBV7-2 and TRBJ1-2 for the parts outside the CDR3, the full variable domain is GAGVSQSPSNKVTEKGKDVELRCDPISGHTALYWYRQSLGQGLEFLIYFQGNSAPDKSGLPSDRFSAERTGGSVSTLTIQRTQQEDSAVYLCASSWTGQGNGYTFGSGTRLTVV.

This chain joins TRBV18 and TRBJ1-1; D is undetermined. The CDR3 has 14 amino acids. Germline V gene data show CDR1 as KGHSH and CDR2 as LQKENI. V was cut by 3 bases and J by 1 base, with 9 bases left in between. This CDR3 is CASSPSYSNTEAFF. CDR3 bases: TGTGCCAGCTCACCGAGTTATTCGAACACTGAAGCTTTCTTT.

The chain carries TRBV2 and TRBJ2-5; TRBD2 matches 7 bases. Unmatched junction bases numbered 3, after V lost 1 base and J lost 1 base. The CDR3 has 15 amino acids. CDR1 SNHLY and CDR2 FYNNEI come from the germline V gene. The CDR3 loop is CASSEGWGGQETQYF. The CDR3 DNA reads TGTGCCAGCAGTGAAGGTTGGGGGGGCCAAGAGACCCAGTACTTC.

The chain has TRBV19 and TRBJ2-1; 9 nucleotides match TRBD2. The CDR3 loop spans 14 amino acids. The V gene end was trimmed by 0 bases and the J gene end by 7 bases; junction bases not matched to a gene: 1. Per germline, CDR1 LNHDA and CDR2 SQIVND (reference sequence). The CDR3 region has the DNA TGTGCCAGTAGTATAGACGGACTAGCGAATGAGCAGTTCTTC. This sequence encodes CASSIDGLANEQFF.

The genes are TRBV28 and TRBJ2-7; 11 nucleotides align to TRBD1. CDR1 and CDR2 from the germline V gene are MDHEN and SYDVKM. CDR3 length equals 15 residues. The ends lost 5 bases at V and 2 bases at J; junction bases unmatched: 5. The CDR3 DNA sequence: TGTGCCAGCAGTCCCCTGGGACAGGGGGCCTACGAGCAGTACTTC. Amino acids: CASSPLGQGAYEQYF.

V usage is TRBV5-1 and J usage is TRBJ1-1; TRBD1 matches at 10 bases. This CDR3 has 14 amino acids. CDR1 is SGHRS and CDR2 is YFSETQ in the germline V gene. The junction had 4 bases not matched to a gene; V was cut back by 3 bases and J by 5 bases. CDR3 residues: CASSWRTGGTEAFF. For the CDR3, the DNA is TGCGCCAGCAGCTGGCGGACAGGGGGAACTGAAGCTTTCTTT.

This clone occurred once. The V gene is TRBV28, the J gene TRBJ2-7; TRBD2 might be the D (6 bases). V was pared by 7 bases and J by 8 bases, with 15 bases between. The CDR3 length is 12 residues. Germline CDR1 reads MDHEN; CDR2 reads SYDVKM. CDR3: CASTAGSFKQYF. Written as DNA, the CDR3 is TGTGCCAGCACAGCGGGTAGCTTCAAGCAGTACTTC.